The 3 T cell receptor beta chains below all came from one sample that was sequenced in a study of CD8 T cells in Susac syndrome (dated 2019 in TCRdb). Library preparation used the immunoSEQ multiplex PCR assay. RNA was extracted using the RNeasy kit, and roughly 0.45 to 1 microgram was reverse transcribed with random hexamers. The public reads were reanalyzed by TCRdb: fastp trimming at Q25, MiXCR alignment, in-frame beta chains only. Rows are combined by CDR3 protein, so each entry shows the most common genes and DNA. In all, the sample holds fewer than 200,000 distinct CDR3 sequences, and 90% to 95% of those were seen once. The ten most abundant clones make up 0.12% of the sample. The material sequenced was CD4+ T cells from PBMCs. These receptors all stem from a human donor with Susac syndrome.

This chain links TRBV20-1 with TRBJ1-2, with TRBD1 matching over 8 bases. CDR1 and CDR2 (germline): DFQATT, SNEGSKA (reference sequence). After removal of 1 base from V and 5 bases from J, the junction contained 9 bases not matched to a gene. This CDR3 spans 15 amino acids. The DNA of the CDR3 is TGCAGTGCTAGAGTGCTTCCGGACAGGGTTTATGGCTACACCTTC. This codes for CSARVLPDRVYGYTF.

V is TRBV12-3 or TRBV12-4 and J is TRBJ2-5, with a weak D call TRBD2 (5 bases). V was cut by 6 bases and J by 7 bases, with 15 bases left in between. The CDR3 covers 13 residues. CDR3 sequence (DNA): TGTGCCAGCAGCTCAACTGGCGGAGGGACCCAGTACTTC. Translating it yields CASSSTGGGTQYF.

The chain couples TRBV7-9 to TRBJ1-3; TRBD1 matches at 7 bases. The CDR3 contains 15 residues. V shed 5 bases and J 2 bases; nucleotides not matched to a gene: 6. Looked up from germline, CDR1 is SEHNR and CDR2 is FQNEAQ (reference sequence). The CDR3 DNA is TGTGCCAGCAGCAAGTCCGGGACAGCTGGAAACACCATATATTTT. It codes for CASSKSGTAGNTIYF.